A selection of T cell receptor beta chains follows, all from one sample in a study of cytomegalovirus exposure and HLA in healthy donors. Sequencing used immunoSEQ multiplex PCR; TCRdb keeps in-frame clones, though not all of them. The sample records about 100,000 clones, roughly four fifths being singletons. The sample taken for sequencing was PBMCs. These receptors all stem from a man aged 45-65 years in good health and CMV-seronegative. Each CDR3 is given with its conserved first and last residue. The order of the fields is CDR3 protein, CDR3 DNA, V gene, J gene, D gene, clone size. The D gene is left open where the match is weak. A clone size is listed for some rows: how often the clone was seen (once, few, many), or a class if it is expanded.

CASSFSGGVTEAFF	TGTGCCAGCAGCTTTAGCGGGGGGGTTACTGAAGCTTTCTTT	TRBV5-6	TRBJ1-1	NA	NA
CASGTGNSYEQYF	TGTGCCAGCGGTACAGGGAATTCCTACGAGCAGTACTTC	TRBV4-2	TRBJ2-7	NA	NA
CASSFISRDTDTQYF	TGTGCCAGCAGTTTTATTAGCCGAGACACAGATACGCAGTATTTT	TRBV28	TRBJ2-3	NA	NA
CASSPGTGGNTIYF	TGTGCCAGCAGCCCAGGGACAGGCGGAAACACCATATATTTT	TRBV2	TRBJ1-3	TRBD1	NA
CASSLGQQNSPLHF	TGTGCCAGCAGTTTGGGCCAGCAGAATTCACCCCTCCACTTT	TRBV28	TRBJ1-6	NA	once
CASSIQQAGELFF	TGTGCCAGTAGTATACAACAGGCCGGGGAGCTGTTTTTT	TRBV19	TRBJ2-2	NA	NA
CASSSQGAFSGYNEQFF	TGCGCCAGCAGCTCGCAGGGGGCCTTTTCGGGCTACAATGAGCAGTTCTTC	TRBV5-1	TRBJ2-1	TRBD1	NA
CASSEGTGNSPLHF	TGTGCCAGCAGTGAAGGGACAGGGAATTCACCCCTCCACTTT	TRBV6-4	TRBJ1-6	TRBD1	few
CASTPVIGDTQYF	TGTGCCAGCACCCCGGTAATCGGGGATACGCAGTATTTT	TRBV6-5	TRBJ2-3	NA	NA
CATSRVGTDVRPLHF	TGTGCCACCAGCAGAGTCGGGACAGATGTTAGACCCCTCCACTTT	TRBV15	TRBJ1-6	TRBD1	once
CASSLAHQGRETQYF	TGTGCCAGCAGCTTAGCGCATCAGGGGCGAGAGACCCAGTACTTC	TRBV7-2	TRBJ2-5	NA	NA
CASSLSRGGNTIYF	TGTGCCAGCAGCCTTTCCCGCGGGGGAAACACCATATATTTT	TRBV11-2	TRBJ1-3	NA	NA
CASRQGTVPNQPQHF	TGTGCCAGCAGACAGGGGACAGTTCCAAATCAGCCCCAGCATTTT	TRBV7-2	TRBJ1-5	TRBD1	once
CASSSGGSTDTQYF	TGTGCCAGCAGCAGCGGGGGCTCCACAGATACGCAGTATTTT	TRBV13	TRBJ2-3	TRBD2	NA
CASSRSAGGNTIYF	TGTGCCAGCAGCCGATCGGCCGGCGGCAACACCATATATTTT	TRBV28	TRBJ1-3	NA	NA
CASSDIASGGSHTIYF	TGTGCCAGCAGTGACATCGCCTCAGGGGGAAGTCACACCATATATTTT	TRBV2	TRBJ1-3	TRBD1	NA
CASSPGLAREQFF	TGTGCCAGCAGCCCGGGACTAGCAAGAGAGCAGTTCTTC	TRBV7-3	TRBJ2-1	TRBD2	NA
CASSTPAGGSSPLHF	TGTGCCAGCAGTACCCCCGCAGGGGGAAGTTCACCCCTCCACTTT	TRBV27	TRBJ1-6	TRBD1	NA
CASTPGNIDEQFF	TGTGCCAGCACCCCCGGGAACATCGATGAGCAGTTCTTC	TRBV7-7	TRBJ2-1	NA	NA
CASGDTRTRGGYEQYF	TGTGCCAGCGGCGACACAAGAACTAGAGGGGGCTACGAGCAGTACTTC	TRBV5-4	TRBJ2-7	NA	NA
CASSPPTGPAGANVLTF	TGTGCCAGCAGCCCCCCGACAGGGCCAGCTGGGGCCAACGTCCTGACTTTC	TRBV9	TRBJ2-6	TRBD1	few
CASSWGQLMNTEAFF	TGTGCCAGCAGTTGGGGACAGCTCATGAACACTGAAGCTTTCTTT	TRBV9	TRBJ1-1	TRBD1	NA
CASSFVRRGNQPQHF	TGTGCCAGCAGTTTTGTTAGAAGGGGGAATCAGCCCCAGCATTTT	TRBV28	TRBJ1-5	NA	NA
CAWSGDRGTSYEQYF	TGTGCCTGGAGCGGGGACAGGGGGACTTCCTACGAGCAGTACTTC	TRBV30	TRBJ2-7	TRBD1	NA